One sample yielded the 26 T cell receptor beta chains listed below, sequenced in a study of blood T cells in healthy people across ages. Next came a second PCR, run for about 7 to 12 cycles, which used a sample-barcoded 5' primer along with a J-beta primer mix. TCRdb analysed the 5' RACE reads with MiXCR anew, one entry per CDR3 protein. The sample yields 800,000 to 950,000 distinct CDR3 sequences, 25% to 30% seen once. These data are also associated with another study on T cells of mothers and their children.

Input material: blood. The receptors derive from a woman aged 40 to 50 in good health.

Worth noting for this clonotype: A read error is possible here, since a much larger clone lies one base away. The chain is built from TRBV20-1 and TRBJ2-7; TRBD2 agrees at 11 bases. CDR1 is DFQATT, CDR2 SNEGSKA, per germline (reference sequence). V gave up 0 bases and J gave up 7 bases; unmatched junction bases: 14. This CDR3 spans 17 amino acids. The CDR3 loop reads CSARDSGGAFSYNEQYF. CDR3 bases: TGCAGTGCTAGAGATAGCGGGGGGGCCTTCTCCTACAATGAGCAGTACTTC.

This clonotype was observed a handful of times. V is TRBV28 and J is TRBJ1-5; TRBD1 matches at 11 bases. J was trimmed by 6 bases and V by 5 bases; bases with no gene match: 9. The CDR3 is 16 residues long. The germline gives CDR1 MDHEN, CDR2 SYDVKM. CDR3 in DNA: TGTGCCAGCAGTCCAGGGGGGACAGGGGGTCCTCAGCCCCAGCATTTT. As protein: CASSPGGTGGPQPQHF.

This clonotype was seen at least ten times. This rearrangement joins TRBV20-1 to TRBJ2-5; 7 nucleotides match TRBD1. Germline CDR1 reads DFQATT; CDR2 reads SNEGSKA (reference sequence). The CDR3 is made up of 17 amino acids. After removal of 0 bases from V and 0 bases from J, the junction contained 10 bases not matched to a gene. CDR3 amino acids: CSARDPEGAEYQETQYF. CDR3 in DNA: TGCAGTGCTAGAGATCCTGAGGGGGCAGAGTACCAAGAGACCCAGTACTTC.

This clonotype was counted between two and nine times. The chain carries TRBV20-1 and TRBJ1-6; weak D call: TRBD1 (6 bases). Trimming pared 0 bases from V and 8 bases from J, leaving 20 bases between. The CDR3 is 17 residues long. Germline CDR1 DFQATT, CDR2 SNEGSKA (reference sequence). CDR3 sequence (DNA): TGCAGTGCTAGAGATTTTAAGACAGGCGGATCGGATTCACCCCTCCACTTT. This sequence encodes CSARDFKTGGSDSPLHF.

This clonotype was counted only a few times. Its ends do not fully match the called genes, so a read error is possible. The J gene is TRBJ1-5, the V gene TRBV7-6; the D is unclear. Germline CDR1 reads SGHVS; CDR2 reads FNYEAQ. This CDR3 contains 15 residues. The CDR3 nucleotides read TGTGCCAACAGCTTAAGTGGGGAGAACAATCAGCCCCAGCATTTT. Encoded protein: CANSLSGENNQPQHF.

The chain links TRBV9 to TRBJ1-6, with D unclear. Deletions cut 0 bases from V and 6 bases from J, with 10 bases between. Per the germline V gene, CDR1 is SGDLS and CDR2 is YYNGEE. The CDR3 totals 15 residues. This CDR3 reads CASSVAPAFNSPLHF. In nucleotides, the CDR3 is TGTGCCAGCAGCGTAGCACCGGCCTTTAATTCACCCCTCCACTTT. Combining the CDR3 with reference TRBV9 and TRBJ1-6 gives the whole variable domain DSGVTQTPKHLITATGQRVTLRCSPRSGDLSVYWYQQSLDQGLQFLIQYYNGEERAKGNILERFSAQQFPDLHSELNLSSLELGDSALYFCASSVAPAFNSPLHFGNGTRLTVT.

In this sample, this clonotype turned up a few times. The CDR3 region is CASSLQTGTNTEAFF. DNA for the CDR3: TGCGCCAGCAGCTTGCAGACAGGGACGAACACTGAAGCTTTCTTT. The chain employs TRBV5-1 and TRBJ1-1; 7 bases map to TRBD1. Per germline, CDR1 SGHRS and CDR2 YFSETQ. This CDR3 comprises 15 residues. Trimming took 1 base from V and 1 from J; bases not matched to a gene: 4.

In the case of this clonotype: A much larger clone sits a single nucleotide away, making a read error possible. The J gene is TRBJ2-4, the V gene TRBV5-1, with no clear D. The assigned J gene may be wrong: the sequence end matches TRBJ2-7 better. The CDR3 runs 12 residues. Germline V gene sequence: CDR1 SGHRS, CDR2 YFSETQ. CDR3 sequence (DNA): TGCGCCAGCAGCTCTAACACATACGAGCAGTACTTC. Protein product: CASSSNTYEQYF.

This clonotype showed up just a few times. The V gene is TRBV27, the J gene TRBJ1-1; D is ambiguous. In germline, CDR1 is MNHEY, CDR2 SMNVEV (reference sequence). The CDR3 runs to 12 residues. Trimming pared 7 bases from V and 5 bases from J, leaving 11 bases between. CDR3 loop: CASTSVGTEAFF. In nucleotides, the CDR3 is TGTGCCAGCACGTCGGTGGGGACTGAAGCTTTCTTT.

This chain connects TRBV19 to TRBJ2-6; 7 positions agree with TRBD1. The J segment lost 2 bases and the V segment lost 1 base, leaving 5 bases of the junction unmatched. The length of the CDR3 is 17 residues. Germline V gene lookup returns CDR1 LNHDA and CDR2 SQIVND (reference sequence). The CDR3 loop is CASSIGPTGAGANVLTF. Written as DNA, the CDR3 is TGTGCCAGTAGTATAGGACCCACAGGGGCTGGGGCCAACGTCCTGACTTTC.

In the case of this clonotype: A much more abundant neighbour one base away suggests this may be a read error. The chain is built from TRBV30 and TRBJ2-1; D possibly corresponds to TRBD2 (5 bases). This CDR3 comprises 16 residues. V shed 0 bases and J shed 13 bases, with 25 bases lying between them. Germline CDR1 and CDR2: GTSNPN and SVGIG (reference sequence). Written as DNA, the CDR3 is TGTGCCTGGAGTGTACGAGAGGGCTTCACCCAAGAGACCCAGTTCTTC. Its protein product is CAWSVREGFTQETQFF. Drawing the rest from reference TRBV30 and TRBJ2-1, the complete variable domain is SQTIHQWPATLVQPVGSPLSLECTVEGTSNPNLYWYRQAAGRGLQLLFYSVGIGQISSEVPQNLSASRPQDRQFILSSKKLLLSDSGFYLCAWSVREGFTQETQFFGPGTRLTVL.

This clonotype has just a few counts. The germline gene is not matched at one end of the junction; a read error may be the cause. The CDR3 sequence is CASSLGAGALETQYF. Written as DNA, the CDR3 is TGTGCCAGTAGCTTGGGGGCAGGGGCGTTGGAGACCCAGTACTTC. This chain connects TRBV5-6 to TRBJ2-5; tentatively, D is TRBD1 (6 bases). CDR1 is SGHDT and CDR2 is YYEEEE in the germline V gene. The CDR3 runs to 15 residues.

This clonotype has at least ten counts. This sequence joins TRBV20-1 and TRBJ2-1, with D perhaps given as TRBD1 or TRBD2 (5 bases each). Per germline, CDR1 DFQATT and CDR2 SNEGSKA (reference sequence). Trimming stripped 6 bases from V and 5 bases from J, with 14 bases between. The CDR3 consists of 13 residues. The CDR3 is CSARSGRHNEQFF. As DNA, the CDR3 is TGCAGTGCGAGGTCGGGACGACACAATGAGCAGTTCTTC.

V gene TRBV20-1 combines with J gene TRBJ2-7, with D unresolved. The CDR3 contains 13 residues. The germline CDR1 and CDR2 sequences are DFQATT and SNEGSKA (reference sequence). Trimming stripped 3 bases from V and 1 base from J, with 10 bases between. CDR3 protein: CSARLISSYEQYF. DNA for the CDR3: TGCAGTGCTAGGTTAATTTCATCCTACGAGCAGTACTTC.

This clonotype was seen more than once but under ten times. The rearrangement links TRBV7-8 to TRBJ2-1, with TRBD2 identical over 11 bases. V shed 5 bases, J shed 8 bases, and the junction held 14 bases outside the gene matches. The CDR3 extends over 17 amino acids. The germline gives CDR1 SGHVS, CDR2 FQNEAQ. The DNA of the CDR3 is TGTGCCAGCAGCCATAACAGTGGGACTAGCGGCGCGGATGAGCAGTTCTTC. It is translated as CASSHNSGTSGADEQFF.

The table lists this clonotype with a few counts. The chain couples TRBV19 to TRBJ2-1, with a possible D match to TRBD1 (7 bases). The CDR3 contains 14 residues. Trimming took 6 bases from V and 4 from J, leaving 13 bases between them. Germline V gene sequence: CDR1 LNHDA, CDR2 SQIVND (reference sequence). The CDR3 here is CASSAGQTYNEQFF. Written as DNA, the CDR3 is TGTGCCAGTAGCGCGGGACAGACTTACAATGAGCAGTTCTTC.

This clonotype was seen a handful of times. The gene calls are TRBV12-3 or TRBV12-4 and TRBJ2-7; the D gene is possibly TRBD2 (6 bases). The CDR3 is made up of 15 amino acids. The V end lost 4 bases, the J end lost 3 bases, and 16 bases lay between the germline ends. CDR3 protein: CASSWGRDSLYEQYF. The DNA of the CDR3 is TGTGCCAGCAGTTGGGGACGGGACTCCCTCTACGAGCAGTACTTC.

This clonotype has just one count. With a much larger clone just one base away, this may be a read error. The chain couples TRBV28 to TRBJ2-4; maybe TRBD1 (5 bases). The J call may not be correct, given that the DNA end is closer to TRBJ2-7. Germline-derived CDR1 and CDR2 are MDHEN and SYDVKM. This CDR3 is 16 amino acids long. CDR3 loop: CASSLLGQGPFYEQYF. CDR3 bases: TGTGCCAGCAGTTTATTAGGCCAGGGTCCTTTCTACGAGCAGTACTTC.

Points on this clonotype: At one end, the junction sequence differs from germline, possibly due to a read error. As DNA, the CDR3 is TGTGTCTGCGGGGCAGGGGGCGGAAACATTCGGTACTTC. It encodes CVCGAGGGNIRYF. This chain links TRBV27 with TRBJ2-4; the match to TRBD1 covers 8 bases. The V gene's germline CDR1 is MNHEY and CDR2 SMNVEV (reference sequence). The CDR3 runs to 13 residues.

This clonotype was observed a few times. The CDR3 DNA follows: TGTGCCAGCTCACCACCCGCCCCACAGCCCCAGCATTTT. The encoded protein is CASSPPAPQPQHF. This chain connects TRBV18 to TRBJ1-5; no reliable D call. In germline, CDR1 is KGHSH, CDR2 LQKENI. The CDR3 consists of 13 residues. V lost 0 bases and J 7 bases, leaving 7 bases between the germline ends.

This clonotype was seen ten or more times. The chain joins TRBV18 to TRBJ2-5; D is uncertain. This CDR3 spans 14 amino acids. Germline loops: CDR1 KGHSH, CDR2 LQKENI. Trimming cost V 3 bases and J 4 bases, with 12 bases left between them. CDR3 DNA: TGTGCCAGCTCACCCACCGGTCCCGGAGAGACCCAGTACTTC. Its translation is CASSPTGPGETQYF.

A word on this clonotype: One junction end disagrees with the germline gene, perhaps due to a read error. The chain employs TRBV20-1 and TRBJ2-7; TRBD2 matches at 7 bases. CDR1 and CDR2 (germline): DFQATT, SNEGSKA (reference sequence). The CDR3 length is 15 residues. The CDR3 loop is CNASIITRGTYEQYF. Written as DNA, the CDR3 is TGCAATGCTAGTATCATAACGCGGGGGACCTACGAGCAGTACTTC.

The chain links TRBV18 to TRBJ2-1; D ambiguous. The CDR3 contains 13 residues. Germline CDR1 is KGHSH and CDR2 is LQKENI. Trimming removed 1 base from V and 9 bases from J, with 10 bases in between. This CDR3 is CASSPQVGSEQFF. As DNA, the CDR3 is TGTGCCAGCTCACCACAGGTGGGAAGTGAGCAGTTCTTC.

This clonotype was recorded many times. The chain joins TRBV4-2 to TRBJ1-2; 8 nucleotides match TRBD1. There are 15 residues in the CDR3. Germline CDR1 reads LGHNA; CDR2 reads YNFKEQ. Trimming removed 1 base from V and 1 base from J; junction bases left unmatched: 2. The CDR3 DNA follows: TGTGCCAGCAGCCAAGTACAGGGGGGTAACTATGGCTACACCTTC. Protein product: CASSQVQGGNYGYTF.

The rearrangement joins TRBV5-5 to TRBJ1-1; D not certain. The CDR3 runs to 15 residues. V lost 3 bases and J lost 8, with 20 bases in between. Germline V gene lookup returns CDR1 SGHKS and CDR2 YYEKEE (reference sequence). CDR3 coding DNA: TGTGCCAGCAGCTCCGAAACCGCTATCGTCACCGAAGCTTTCTTT. Protein product: CASSSETAIVTEAFF.

In the case of this clonotype: With a much larger clone just one base away, this may be a read error. This chain joins TRBV2 and TRBJ2-7; D unresolved. The CDR3 has 12 amino acids. Germline values: CDR1 SNHLY, CDR2 FYNNEI. CDR3 DNA: TGTACCAGCAGTGACCCCCCTTACGAGCAGTACTTC. Translating gives CTSSDPPYEQYF.